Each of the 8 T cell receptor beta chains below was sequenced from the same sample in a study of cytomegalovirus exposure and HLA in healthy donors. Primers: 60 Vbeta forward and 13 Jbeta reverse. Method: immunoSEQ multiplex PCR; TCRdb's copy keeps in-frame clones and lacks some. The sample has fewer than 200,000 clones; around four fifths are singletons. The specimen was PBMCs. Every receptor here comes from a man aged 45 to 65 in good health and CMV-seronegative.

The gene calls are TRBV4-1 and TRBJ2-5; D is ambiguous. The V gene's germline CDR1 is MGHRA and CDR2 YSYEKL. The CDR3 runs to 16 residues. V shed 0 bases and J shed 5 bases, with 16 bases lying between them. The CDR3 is CASSQDRSAGLETQYF. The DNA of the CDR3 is TGCGCCAGCAGCCAAGATCGATCTGCTGGCTTGGAGACCCAGTACTTC.

CDR3 nucleotides: TGTGCCAGCAGATCGGACAGGGTGTCGAACACCGGGGAGCTGTTTTTT. Translated: CASRSDRVSNTGELFF. V and J are TRBV25-1 and TRBJ2-2; 8 nucleotides match TRBD1. CDR3 size: 16 residues. CDR1 and CDR2 (germline): MGHDK, SYGVNS. Unmatched junction bases numbered 6, after V lost 6 bases and J lost 0 bases.

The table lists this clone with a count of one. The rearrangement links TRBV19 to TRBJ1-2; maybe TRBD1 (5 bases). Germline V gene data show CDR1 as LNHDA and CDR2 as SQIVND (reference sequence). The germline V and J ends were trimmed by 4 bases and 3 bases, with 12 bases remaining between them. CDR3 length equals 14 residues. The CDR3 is CASSRAEGHYGYTF. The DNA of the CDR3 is TGTGCCAGTAGTAGGGCGGAGGGGCACTATGGCTACACCTTC.

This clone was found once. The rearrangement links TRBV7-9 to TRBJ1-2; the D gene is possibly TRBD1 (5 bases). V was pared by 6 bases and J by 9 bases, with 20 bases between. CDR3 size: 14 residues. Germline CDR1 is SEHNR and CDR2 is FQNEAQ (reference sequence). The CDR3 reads CASRSGGEDTSYTF. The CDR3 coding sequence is TGTGCCAGCAGATCGGGGGGGGAAGACACTAGCTACACCTTC.

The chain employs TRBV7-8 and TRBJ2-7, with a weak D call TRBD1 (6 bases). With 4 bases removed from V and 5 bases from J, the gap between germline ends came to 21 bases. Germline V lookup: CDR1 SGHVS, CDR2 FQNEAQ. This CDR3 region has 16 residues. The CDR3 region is CASSSRPGQKMDEQYF. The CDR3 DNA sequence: TGTGCCAGCAGCTCCCGCCCGGGACAAAAGATGGACGAGCAGTACTTC.

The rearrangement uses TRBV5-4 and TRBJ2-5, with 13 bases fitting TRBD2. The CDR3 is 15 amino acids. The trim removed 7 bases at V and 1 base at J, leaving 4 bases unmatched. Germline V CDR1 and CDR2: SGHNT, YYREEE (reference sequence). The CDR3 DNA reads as TGTGCCAGCCAGACTAGCGGGGGGTTCCAAGAGACCCAGTACTTC. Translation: CASQTSGGFQETQYF.

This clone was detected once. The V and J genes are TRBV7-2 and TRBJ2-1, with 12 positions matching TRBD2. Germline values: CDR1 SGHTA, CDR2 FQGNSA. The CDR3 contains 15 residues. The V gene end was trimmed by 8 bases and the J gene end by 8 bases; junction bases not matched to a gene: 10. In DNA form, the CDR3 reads TGTGCCAGCGGGCCTAGCGGGAGGGCCAGGGATGAGCAGTTCTTC. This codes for CASGPSGRARDEQFF.

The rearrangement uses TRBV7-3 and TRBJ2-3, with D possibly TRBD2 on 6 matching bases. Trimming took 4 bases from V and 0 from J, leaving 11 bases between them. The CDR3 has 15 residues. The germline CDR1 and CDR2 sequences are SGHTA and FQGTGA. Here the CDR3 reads CASSSAGRSTDTQYF. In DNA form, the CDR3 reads TGTGCCAGCAGCTCGGCGGGAAGAAGCACAGATACGCAGTATTTT.